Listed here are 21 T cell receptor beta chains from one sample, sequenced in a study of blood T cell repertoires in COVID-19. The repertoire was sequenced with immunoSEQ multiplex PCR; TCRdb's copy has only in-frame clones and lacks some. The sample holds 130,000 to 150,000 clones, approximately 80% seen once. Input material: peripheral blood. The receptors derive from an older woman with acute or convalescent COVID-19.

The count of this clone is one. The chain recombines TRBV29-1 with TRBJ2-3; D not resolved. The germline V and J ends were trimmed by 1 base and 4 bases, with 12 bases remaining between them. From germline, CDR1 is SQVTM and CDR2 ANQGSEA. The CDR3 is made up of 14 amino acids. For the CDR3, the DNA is TGCAGCGTTGAAGGGCACACCAGCGCAGATACGCAGTATTTT. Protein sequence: CSVEGHTSADTQYF.

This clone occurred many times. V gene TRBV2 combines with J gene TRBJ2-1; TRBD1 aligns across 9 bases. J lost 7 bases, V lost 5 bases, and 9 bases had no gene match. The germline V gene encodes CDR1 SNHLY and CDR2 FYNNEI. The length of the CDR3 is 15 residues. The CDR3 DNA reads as TGTGCCAGCAGTCTACAGGGGGCTTGGGGTAATGAGCAGTTCTTC. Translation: CASSLQGAWGNEQFF.

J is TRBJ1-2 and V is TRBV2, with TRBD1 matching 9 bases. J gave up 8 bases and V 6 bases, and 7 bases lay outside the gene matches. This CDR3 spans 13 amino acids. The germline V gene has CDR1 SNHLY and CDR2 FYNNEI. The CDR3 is CASSVDRGLGYTF. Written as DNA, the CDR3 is TGTGCCAGCAGCGTGGACAGGGGATTGGGCTACACCTTC. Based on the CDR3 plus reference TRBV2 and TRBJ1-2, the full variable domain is EPEVTQTPSHQVTQMGQEVILRCVPISNHLYFYWYRQILGQKVEFLVSFYNNEISEKSEIFDDQFSVERPDGSNFTLKIRSTKLEDSAMYFCASSVDRGLGYTFGSGTRLTVV.

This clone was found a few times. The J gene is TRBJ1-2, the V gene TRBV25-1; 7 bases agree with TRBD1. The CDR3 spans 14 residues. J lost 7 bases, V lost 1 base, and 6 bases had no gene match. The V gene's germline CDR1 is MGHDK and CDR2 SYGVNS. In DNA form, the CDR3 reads TGTGCCAGCAGTGAATGGCAGGGGGTTGCTGGCTACACCTTC. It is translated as CASSEWQGVAGYTF.

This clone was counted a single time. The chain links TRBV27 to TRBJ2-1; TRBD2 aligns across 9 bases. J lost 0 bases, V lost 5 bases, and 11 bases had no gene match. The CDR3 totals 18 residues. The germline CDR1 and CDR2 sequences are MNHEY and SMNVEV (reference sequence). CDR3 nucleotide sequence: TGTGCCAGCAGTCCCCTCTCTCTTAGCGGGAGCTCCTACAATGAGCAGTTCTTC. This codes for CASSPLSLSGSSYNEQFF.

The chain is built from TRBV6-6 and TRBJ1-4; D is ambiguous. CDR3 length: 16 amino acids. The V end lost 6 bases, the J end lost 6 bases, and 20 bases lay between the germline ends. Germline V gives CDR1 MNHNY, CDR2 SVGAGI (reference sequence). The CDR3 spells CASRRTGGRRDEKLFF. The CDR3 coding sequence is TGTGCCAGCAGGCGAACTGGTGGCAGGCGGGATGAAAAACTGTTTTTT.

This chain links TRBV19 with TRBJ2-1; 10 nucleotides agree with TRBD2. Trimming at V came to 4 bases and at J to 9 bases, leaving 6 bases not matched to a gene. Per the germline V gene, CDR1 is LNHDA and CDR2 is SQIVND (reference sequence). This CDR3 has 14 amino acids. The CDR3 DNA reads TGTGCCAGTAGTACTAGCGGGAGTGGGGGTGAGCAGTTCTTC. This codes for CASSTSGSGGEQFF. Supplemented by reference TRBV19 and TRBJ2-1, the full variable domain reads DGGITQSPKYLFRKEGQNVTLSCEQNLNHDAMYWYRQDPGQGLRLIYYSQIVNDFQKGDIAEGYSVSREKKESFPLTVTSAQKNPTAFYLCASSTSGSGGEQFFGPGTRLTVL.

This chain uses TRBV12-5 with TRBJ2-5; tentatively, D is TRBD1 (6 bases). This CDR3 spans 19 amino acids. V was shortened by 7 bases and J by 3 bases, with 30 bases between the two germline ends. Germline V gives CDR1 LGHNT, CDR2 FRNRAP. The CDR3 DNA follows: TGTGCTAGTGCGGTGGGAACAATTGGACAGCCCGGGTGGAAAGAGACCCAGTACTTC. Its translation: CASAVGTIGQPGWKETQYF.

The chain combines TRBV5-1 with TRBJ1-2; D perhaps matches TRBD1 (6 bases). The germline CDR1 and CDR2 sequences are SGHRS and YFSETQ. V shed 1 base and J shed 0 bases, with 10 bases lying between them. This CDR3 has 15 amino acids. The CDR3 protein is CASSLTGRANYGYTF. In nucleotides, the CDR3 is TGCGCCAGCAGCTTGACAGGGCGGGCTAACTATGGCTACACCTTC. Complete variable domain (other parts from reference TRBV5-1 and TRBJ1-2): KAGVTQTPRYLIKTRGQQVTLSCSPISGHRSVSWYQQTPGQGLQFLFEYFSETQRNKGNFPGRFSGRQFSNSRSEMNVSTLELGDSALYLCASSLTGRANYGYTFGSGTRLTVV.

CDR3 loop: CASSEAPQAGSPLHF. The CDR3 DNA reads TGTGCCAGCAGTGAAGCGCCGCAGGCTGGTTCACCCCTCCACTTT. The rearrangement links TRBV6-1 to TRBJ1-6; D is unclear. Trimming pared 0 bases from V and 9 bases from J, leaving 12 bases between. The length of the CDR3 is 15 residues. Germline V gene sequence: CDR1 MNHNS, CDR2 SASEGT.

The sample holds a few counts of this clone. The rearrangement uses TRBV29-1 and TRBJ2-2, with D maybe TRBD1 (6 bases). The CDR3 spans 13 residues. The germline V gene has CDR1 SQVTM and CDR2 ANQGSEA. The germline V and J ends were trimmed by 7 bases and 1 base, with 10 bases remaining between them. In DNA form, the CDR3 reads TGCAGCGCAGGACAGATGAACACCGGGGAGCTGTTTTTT. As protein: CSAGQMNTGELFF.

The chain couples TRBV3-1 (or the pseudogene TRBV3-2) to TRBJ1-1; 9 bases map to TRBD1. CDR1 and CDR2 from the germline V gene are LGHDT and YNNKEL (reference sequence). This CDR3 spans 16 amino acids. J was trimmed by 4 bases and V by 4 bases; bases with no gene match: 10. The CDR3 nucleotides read TGTGCCAGCAGCCCAGGCGGACAGGGGAGTCTCACTGAAGCTTTCTTT. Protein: CASSPGGQGSLTEAFF.

The CDR3, as DNA: TGTGCCAGTAGTGGGCCGGGGTTCTCTGGAAACACCATATATTTT. This gives the protein CASSGPGFSGNTIYF. J is TRBJ1-3 and V is TRBV19; no definite D call. Trimming cost V 5 bases and J 0 bases, with 11 bases left between them. This CDR3 is built from 15 residues. CDR1 LNHDA and CDR2 SQIVND come from the germline V gene (reference sequence). The full variable domain, rest sourced from reference TRBV19 and TRBJ1-3, is DGGITQSPKYLFRKEGQNVTLSCEQNLNHDAMYWYRQDPGQGLRLIYYSQIVNDFQKGDIAEGYSVSREKKESFPLTVTSAQKNPTAFYLCASSGPGFSGNTIYFGEGSWLTVV.

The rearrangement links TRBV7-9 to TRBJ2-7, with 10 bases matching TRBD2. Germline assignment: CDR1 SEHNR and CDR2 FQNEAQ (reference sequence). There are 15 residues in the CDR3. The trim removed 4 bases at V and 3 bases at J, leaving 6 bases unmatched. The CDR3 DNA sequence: TGTGCCAGCAGCTCTTCTTGGACTAGCGGCTACGAGCAGTACTTC. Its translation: CASSSSWTSGYEQYF.

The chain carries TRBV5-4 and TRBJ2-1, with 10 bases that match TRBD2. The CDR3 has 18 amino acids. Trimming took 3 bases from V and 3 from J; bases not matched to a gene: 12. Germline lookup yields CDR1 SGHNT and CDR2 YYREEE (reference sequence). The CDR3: CASSSGGASGSNYNEQFF. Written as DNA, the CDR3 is TGTGCCAGCAGCTCGGGGGGGGCTAGCGGGAGTAACTACAATGAGCAGTTCTTC.

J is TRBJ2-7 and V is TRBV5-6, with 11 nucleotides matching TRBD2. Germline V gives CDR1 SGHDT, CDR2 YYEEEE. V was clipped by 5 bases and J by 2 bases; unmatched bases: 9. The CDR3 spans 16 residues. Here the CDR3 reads CASSSPGLAVPYEQYF. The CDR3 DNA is TGTGCCAGCAGTTCCCCGGGACTAGCGGTACCCTACGAGCAGTACTTC.

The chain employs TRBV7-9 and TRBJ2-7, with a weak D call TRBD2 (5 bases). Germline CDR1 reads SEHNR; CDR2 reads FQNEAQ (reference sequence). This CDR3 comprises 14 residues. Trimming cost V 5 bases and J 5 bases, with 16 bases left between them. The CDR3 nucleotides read TGTGCCAGCAGCGCCCTGAGATACGGGGACGAGCAGTACTTC. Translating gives CASSALRYGDEQYF.

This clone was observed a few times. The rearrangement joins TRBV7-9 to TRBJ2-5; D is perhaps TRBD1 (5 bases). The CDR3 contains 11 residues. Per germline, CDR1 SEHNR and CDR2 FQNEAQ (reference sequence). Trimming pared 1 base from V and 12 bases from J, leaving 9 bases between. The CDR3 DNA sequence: TGTGCCAGCAGCTTAGGACAGTTCAAGTACTTC. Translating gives CASSLGQFKYF.

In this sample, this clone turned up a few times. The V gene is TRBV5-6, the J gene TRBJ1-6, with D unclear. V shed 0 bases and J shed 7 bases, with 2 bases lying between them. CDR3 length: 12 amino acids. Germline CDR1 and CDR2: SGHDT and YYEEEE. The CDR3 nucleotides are TGTGCCAGCAGCTTGGTAAATTCACCCCTCCACTTT. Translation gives CASSLVNSPLHF.

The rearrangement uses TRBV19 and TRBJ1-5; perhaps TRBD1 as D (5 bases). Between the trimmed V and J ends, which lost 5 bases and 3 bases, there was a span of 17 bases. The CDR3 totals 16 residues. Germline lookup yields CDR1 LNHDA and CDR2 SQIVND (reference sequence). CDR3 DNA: TGTGCCAGTAGTGTAAGCGGGGGAGCATCCAATCAGCCCCAGCATTTT. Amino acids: CASSVSGGASNQPQHF. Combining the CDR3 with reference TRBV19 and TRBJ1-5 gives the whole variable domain DGGITQSPKYLFRKEGQNVTLSCEQNLNHDAMYWYRQDPGQGLRLIYYSQIVNDFQKGDIAEGYSVSREKKESFPLTVTSAQKNPTAFYLCASSVSGGASNQPQHFGDGTRLSIL.

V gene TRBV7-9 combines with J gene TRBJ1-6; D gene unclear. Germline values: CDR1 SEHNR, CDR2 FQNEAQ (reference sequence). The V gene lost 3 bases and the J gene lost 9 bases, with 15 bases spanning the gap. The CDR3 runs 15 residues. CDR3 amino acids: CASSLGPGSGSPLHF. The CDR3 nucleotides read TGTGCCAGCAGCTTGGGCCCGGGATCGGGTTCACCCCTCCACTTT.